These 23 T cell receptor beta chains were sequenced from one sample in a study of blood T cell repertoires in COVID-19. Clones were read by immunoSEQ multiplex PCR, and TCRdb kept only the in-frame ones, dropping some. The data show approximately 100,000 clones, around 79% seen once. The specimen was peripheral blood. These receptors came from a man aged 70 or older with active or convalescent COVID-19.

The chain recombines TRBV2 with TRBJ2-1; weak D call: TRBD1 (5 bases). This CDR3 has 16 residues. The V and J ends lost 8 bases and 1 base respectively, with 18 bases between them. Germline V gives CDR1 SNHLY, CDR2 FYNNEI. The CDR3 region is CASRMAVQGSYNEQFF. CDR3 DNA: TGTGCCAGCCGTATGGCCGTTCAGGGATCCTACAATGAGCAGTTCTTC.

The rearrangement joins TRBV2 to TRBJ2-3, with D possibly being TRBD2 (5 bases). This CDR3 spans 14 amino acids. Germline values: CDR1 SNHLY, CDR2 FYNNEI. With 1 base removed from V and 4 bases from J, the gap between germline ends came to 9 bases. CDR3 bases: TGTGCCAGCAGTGAAGGGGGAGAGCCAGATACGCAGTATTTT. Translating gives CASSEGGEPDTQYF.

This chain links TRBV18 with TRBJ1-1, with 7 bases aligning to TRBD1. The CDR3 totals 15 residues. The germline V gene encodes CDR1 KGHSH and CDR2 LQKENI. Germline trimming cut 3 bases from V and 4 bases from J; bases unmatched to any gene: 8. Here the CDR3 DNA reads TGTGCCAGCTCACCGACGACAGGGCAAAGCACTGAAGCTTTCTTT. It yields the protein CASSPTTGQSTEAFF.

CDR3 sequence (DNA): TGTGCCTGGAGTAAGGACAGGAATCAGCCCCAGCATTTT. It yields the protein CAWSKDRNQPQHF. The chain employs TRBV30 and TRBJ1-5; 7 bases align to TRBD1. With 2 bases clipped from V and 4 bases from J, the junction kept 2 bases outside the gene matches. Germline V CDR1 and CDR2: GTSNPN, SVGIG (reference sequence). The CDR3 is made up of 13 amino acids.

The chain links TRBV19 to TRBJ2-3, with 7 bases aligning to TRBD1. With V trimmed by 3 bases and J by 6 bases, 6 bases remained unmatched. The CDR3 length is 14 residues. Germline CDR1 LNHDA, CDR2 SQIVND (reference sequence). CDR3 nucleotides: TGTGCCAGTAGTATGCGACAGGGATTGGATACGCAGTATTTT. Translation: CASSMRQGLDTQYF. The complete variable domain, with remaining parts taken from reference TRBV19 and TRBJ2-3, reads DGGITQSPKYLFRKEGQNVTLSCEQNLNHDAMYWYRQDPGQGLRLIYYSQIVNDFQKGDIAEGYSVSREKKESFPLTVTSAQKNPTAFYLCASSMRQGLDTQYFGPGTRLTVL.

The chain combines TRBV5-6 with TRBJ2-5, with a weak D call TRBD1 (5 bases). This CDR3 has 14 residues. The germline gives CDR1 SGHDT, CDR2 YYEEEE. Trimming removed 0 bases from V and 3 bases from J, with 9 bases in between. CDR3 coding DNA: TGTGCCAGCAGCTTGGGGGGCCGGAAAGAGACCCAGTACTTC. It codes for CASSLGGRKETQYF.

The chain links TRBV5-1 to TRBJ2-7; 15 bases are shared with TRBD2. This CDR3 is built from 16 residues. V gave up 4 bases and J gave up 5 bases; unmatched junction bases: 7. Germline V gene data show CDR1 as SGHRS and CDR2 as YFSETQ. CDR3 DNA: TGCGCCAGCAGCCAAGGACTAGCGGGAGGGTTAGACGAGCAGTACTTC. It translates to CASSQGLAGGLDEQYF.

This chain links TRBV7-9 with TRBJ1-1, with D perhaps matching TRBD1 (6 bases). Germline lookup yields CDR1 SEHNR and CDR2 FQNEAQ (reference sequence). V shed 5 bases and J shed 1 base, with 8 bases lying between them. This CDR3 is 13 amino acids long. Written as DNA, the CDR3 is TGTGCCAGCAGCGCACAGGGGAACACTGAAGCTTTCTTT. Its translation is CASSAQGNTEAFF.

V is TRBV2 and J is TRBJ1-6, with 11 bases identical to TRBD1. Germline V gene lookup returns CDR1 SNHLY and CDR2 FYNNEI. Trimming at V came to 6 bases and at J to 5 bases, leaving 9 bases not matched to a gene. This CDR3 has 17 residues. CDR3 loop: CASRDRGPAANNSPLHF. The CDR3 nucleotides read TGTGCCAGCAGGGACAGGGGGCCCGCGGCCAATAATTCACCCCTCCACTTT.

The CDR3 loop is CAISEFGSTGGNTIYF. In DNA, the CDR3 is TGTGCCATCAGTGAGTTTGGTTCGACGGGAGGAAACACCATATATTTT. The V and J genes are TRBV10-3 and TRBJ1-3; no clear D. This CDR3 has 16 amino acids. Germline V lookup: CDR1 ENHRY, CDR2 SYGVKD. V lost 1 base, J lost 4 bases, and 14 bases lay in between.

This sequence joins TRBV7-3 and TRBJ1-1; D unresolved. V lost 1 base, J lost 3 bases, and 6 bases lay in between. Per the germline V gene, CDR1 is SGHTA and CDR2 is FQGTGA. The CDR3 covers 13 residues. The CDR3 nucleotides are TGTGCCAGCAGCTTAAGCGGGGACACTGAAGCTTTCTTT. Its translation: CASSLSGDTEAFF.

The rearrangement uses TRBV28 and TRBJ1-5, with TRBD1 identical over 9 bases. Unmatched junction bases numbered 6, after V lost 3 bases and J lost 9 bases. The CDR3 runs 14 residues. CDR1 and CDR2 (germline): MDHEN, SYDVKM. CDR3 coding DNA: TGTGCCAGCAGTTTCCGGACAGGGGATTGGCCCCAGCATTTT. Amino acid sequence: CASSFRTGDWPQHF.

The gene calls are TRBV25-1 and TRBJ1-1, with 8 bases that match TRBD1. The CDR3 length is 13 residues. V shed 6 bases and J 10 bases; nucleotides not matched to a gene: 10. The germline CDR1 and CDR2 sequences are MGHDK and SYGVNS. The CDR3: CASRETGDLGAFF. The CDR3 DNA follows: TGTGCCAGCAGAGAGACAGGGGATCTGGGAGCTTTCTTT.

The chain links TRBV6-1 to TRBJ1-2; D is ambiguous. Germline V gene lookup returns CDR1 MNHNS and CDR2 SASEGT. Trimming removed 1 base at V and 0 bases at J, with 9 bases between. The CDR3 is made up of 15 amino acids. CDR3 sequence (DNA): TGTGCCAGCAGTGAAGAACCAAGAGCTAACTATGGCTACACCTTC. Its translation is CASSEEPRANYGYTF.

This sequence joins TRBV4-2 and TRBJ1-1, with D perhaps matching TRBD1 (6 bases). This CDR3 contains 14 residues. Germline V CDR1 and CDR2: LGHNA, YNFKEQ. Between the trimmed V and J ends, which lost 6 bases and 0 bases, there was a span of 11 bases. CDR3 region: CASRRGGLNTEAFF. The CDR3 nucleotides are TGTGCCAGCAGACGGGGGGGCCTGAACACTGAAGCTTTCTTT.

The CDR3 here is CASSFGLYRVGAFF. The CDR3 bases are TGTGCCAGCAGCTTTGGGTTATACAGGGTAGGGGCTTTCTTT. V gene TRBV5-6 combines with J gene TRBJ1-1, with D tentatively TRBD1 (6 bases). Germline loops: CDR1 SGHDT, CDR2 YYEEEE. V was trimmed by 2 bases and J by 11 bases, leaving 19 bases between them. The CDR3 sequence is 14 residues long.

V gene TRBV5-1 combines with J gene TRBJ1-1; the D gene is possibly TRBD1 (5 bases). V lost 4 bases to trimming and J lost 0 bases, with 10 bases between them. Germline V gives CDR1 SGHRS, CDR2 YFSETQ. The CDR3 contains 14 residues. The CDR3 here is CASSPGGMNTEAFF. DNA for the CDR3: TGCGCCAGCAGCCCCGGGGGGATGAACACTGAAGCTTTCTTT.

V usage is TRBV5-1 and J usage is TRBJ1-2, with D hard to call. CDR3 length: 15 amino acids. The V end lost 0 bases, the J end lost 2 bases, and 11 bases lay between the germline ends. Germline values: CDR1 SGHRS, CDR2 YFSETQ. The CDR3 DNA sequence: TGCGCCAGCAGCTTGGCCGGCGGAACCAACTATGGCTACACCTTC. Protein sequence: CASSLAGGTNYGYTF.

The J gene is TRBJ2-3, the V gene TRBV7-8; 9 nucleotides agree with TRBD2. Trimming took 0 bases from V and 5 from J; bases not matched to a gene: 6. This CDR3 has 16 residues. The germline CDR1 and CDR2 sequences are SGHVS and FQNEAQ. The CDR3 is CASSLAQGGGGDTQYF. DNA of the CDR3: TGTGCCAGCAGCTTAGCGCAGGGCGGGGGGGGAGATACGCAGTATTTT.

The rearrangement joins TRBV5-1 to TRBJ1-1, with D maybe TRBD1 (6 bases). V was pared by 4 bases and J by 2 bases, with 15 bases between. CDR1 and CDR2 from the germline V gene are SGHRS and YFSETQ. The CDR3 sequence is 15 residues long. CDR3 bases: TGCGCCAGCAGCGCCTACGGGACACCTAACACTGAAGCTTTCTTT. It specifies CASSAYGTPNTEAFF.

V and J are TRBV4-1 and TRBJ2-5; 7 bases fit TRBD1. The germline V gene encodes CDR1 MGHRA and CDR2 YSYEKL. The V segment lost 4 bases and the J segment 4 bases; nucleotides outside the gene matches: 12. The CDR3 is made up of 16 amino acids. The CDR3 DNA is TGCGCCAGCAGCCGAGGACGGGACAGAAGAACAGAGACCCAGTACTTC. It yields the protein CASSRGRDRRTETQYF.

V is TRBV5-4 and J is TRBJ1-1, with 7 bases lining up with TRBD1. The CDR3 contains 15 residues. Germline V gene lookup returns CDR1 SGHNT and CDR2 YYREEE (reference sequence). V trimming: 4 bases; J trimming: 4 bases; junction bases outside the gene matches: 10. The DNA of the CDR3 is TGTGCCAGCAGCAAAAAGGGGGCGGATGTCACTGAAGCTTTCTTT. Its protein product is CASSKKGADVTEAFF. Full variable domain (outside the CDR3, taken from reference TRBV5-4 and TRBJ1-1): ETGVTQSPTHLIKTRGQQVTLRCSSQSGHNTVSWYQQALGQGPQFIFQYYREEENGRGNFPPRFSGLQFPNYSSELNVNALELDDSALYLCASSKKGADVTEAFFGQGTRLTVV.

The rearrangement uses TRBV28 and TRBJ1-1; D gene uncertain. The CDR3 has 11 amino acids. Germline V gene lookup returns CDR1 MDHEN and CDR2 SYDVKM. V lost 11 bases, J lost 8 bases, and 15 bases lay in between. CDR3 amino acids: CASHSHLEAFF. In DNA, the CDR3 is TGTGCCTCTCATAGCCACTTGGAAGCTTTCTTT.